What follows are 22 T cell receptor beta chains derived from one specimen sequenced in a study of T cell repertoires in cytomegalovirus infection. TCRdb passed the reads through MiXCR, listing each CDR3 protein once. The sample yields about 150,000 distinct CDR3 sequences, more than 15% seen once. Material: CD8+ T cells from PBMCs. These receptors all stem from a human donor in good health (CMV status not recorded). Some clones in this sample may be carry-over from other donors' samples.

The sample holds a few counts of this clonotype. This rearrangement joins TRBV6-6 to TRBJ1-1; D is undetermined. Deletions cut 4 bases from V and 1 base from J, with 7 bases between. Germline V gives CDR1 MNHNY, CDR2 SVGAGI (reference sequence). This CDR3 has 13 amino acids. The CDR3 loop is CASSSSSNTEAFF. In DNA form, the CDR3 reads TGTGCCAGCAGTTCCTCCTCGAACACTGAAGCTTTCTTT.

The rearrangement joins TRBV7-6 to TRBJ2-1; 9 bases line up with TRBD1. Germline-derived CDR1 and CDR2 are SGHVS and FNYEAQ. There are 14 residues in the CDR3. V trimming: 3 bases; J trimming: 8 bases; junction bases outside the gene matches: 5. The CDR3 sequence is CASSFRDRVDEQFF. In nucleotides, the CDR3 is TGTGCCAGCAGCTTCCGGGACAGGGTTGATGAGCAGTTCTTC.

The chain uses TRBV7-6 and TRBJ2-6, with 10 bases fitting TRBD1. V trimming: 3 bases; J trimming: 2 bases; junction bases outside the gene matches: 7. Looked up from germline, CDR1 is SGHVS and CDR2 is FNYEAQ. The CDR3 is 18 amino acids. The CDR3 DNA reads as TGTGCCAGCAGCTTTGGAGGACAGGGGGTCACTGGGGCCAACGTCCTGACTTTC. Protein product: CASSFGGQGVTGANVLTF.

This clonotype was recorded at least ten times. V usage is TRBV11-1 and J usage is TRBJ1-1; D uncertain. The CDR3 is 13 amino acids. The V end was cut by 3 bases, the J end by 3 bases, with 8 bases between. Germline V gene lookup returns CDR1 SGHAT and CDR2 FQDESV (reference sequence). The CDR3 coding sequence is TGTGCCAGCAGCTTGTTGCTGGACACTGAAGCTTTCTTT. This codes for CASSLLLDTEAFF. The complete variable domain, with remaining parts taken from reference TRBV11-1 and TRBJ1-1, reads EAEVAQSPRYKITEKSQAVAFWCDPISGHATLYWYRQILGQGPELLVQFQDESVVDDSQLPKDRFSAERLKGVDSTLKIQPAELGDSAMYLCASSLLLDTEAFFGQGTRLTVV.

V and J are TRBV28 and TRBJ2-7; D gene unclear. This CDR3 is 14 amino acids long. Trimming removed 2 bases at V and 2 bases at J, with 10 bases between. Germline CDR1 MDHEN, CDR2 SYDVKM. The CDR3 DNA follows: TGTGCCAGCAGTTTAGCCGGGCCGCCCTACGAGCAGTACTTC. Amino acids: CASSLAGPPYEQYF. Together with reference TRBV28 and TRBJ2-7, the CDR3 gives the full variable domain: DVKVTQSSRYLVKRTGEKVFLECVQDMDHENMFWYRQDPGLGLRLIYFSYDVKMKEKGDIPEGYSVSREKKERFSLILESASTNQTSMYLCASSLAGPPYEQYFGPGTRLTVT.

This rearrangement joins TRBV30 to TRBJ1-5; 12 nucleotides line up with TRBD1. Germline CDR1 and CDR2: GTSNPN and SVGIG (reference sequence). The CDR3 length is 16 residues. Trimming removed 2 bases from V and 4 bases from J; junction bases left unmatched: 6. The CDR3 region is CAWSFRDRGRNQPQHF. DNA of the CDR3: TGTGCCTGGAGTTTCCGGGACAGGGGGCGGAATCAGCCCCAGCATTTT.

CDR3 protein: CSARGGSEAFF. The CDR3 bases are TGCAGTGCTAGAGGGGGATCTGAAGCTTTCTTT. J is TRBJ1-1 and V is TRBV20-1; D is uncertain. Trimming took 1 base from V and 6 from J, leaving 6 bases between them. CDR1 is DFQATT, CDR2 SNEGSKA, per germline (reference sequence). The length of the CDR3 is 11 residues.

The chain couples TRBV9 to TRBJ2-5, with TRBD1 matching 9 bases. There are 16 residues in the CDR3. The germline V gene has CDR1 SGDLS and CDR2 YYNGEE. V lost 3 bases and J lost 1; bases outside the gene matches: 7. CDR3 residues: CASSGGQGPLQETQYF. The CDR3 bases are TGTGCCAGCAGCGGGGGACAGGGACCCCTCCAAGAGACCCAGTACTTC.

This clonotype was detected only a few times. V and J are TRBV24-1 and TRBJ2-1, with TRBD2 as a possible D gene (5 bases). CDR1 and CDR2 (germline): KGHDR, SFDVKD. The CDR3 is 13 residues long. V lost 3 bases and J lost 4, with 6 bases in between. The CDR3 DNA is TGTGCCACCAGTGATACTAGTTACAATGAGCAGTTCTTC. This translates into CATSDTSYNEQFF.

CDR3 bases: TGTGCCAGCACGGTGGGGTTTTTCATGAACACTGAAGCTTTCTTT. This translates into CASTVGFFMNTEAFF. The chain uses TRBV19 and TRBJ1-1; D is ambiguous. V shed 9 bases and J shed 0 bases, with 17 bases lying between them. The CDR3 runs 15 residues. Germline lookup yields CDR1 LNHDA and CDR2 SQIVND (reference sequence).

The genes are TRBV7-2 and TRBJ2-3; perhaps D is TRBD1 or TRBD2 (5 bases each). The germline V gene encodes CDR1 SGHTA and CDR2 FQGNSA. The CDR3 extends over 17 amino acids. The ends were cut back, 2 bases at V and 6 bases at J, with 21 bases in the middle. The DNA of the CDR3 is TGTGCCAGCAGCTTAAAATCCCTGGGACCGAAGTTGGATACGCAGTATTTT. This codes for CASSLKSLGPKLDTQYF.

In its sample, this clonotype was seen a few times. The chain combines TRBV28 with TRBJ2-1, with D perhaps matching TRBD1 or TRBD2 (5 bases each). The CDR3 extends over 15 amino acids. Deletions cut 8 bases from V and 9 bases from J, with 23 bases between. Germline assignment: CDR1 MDHEN and CDR2 SYDVKM. CDR3 DNA sequence: TGTGCCAGCTCCTCGCAGCGGACATTACATGGTGAGCAGTTCTTC. Its translation is CASSSQRTLHGEQFF.

The rearrangement uses TRBV6-2 or TRBV6-3 and TRBJ1-1; D gene ambiguous. The CDR3 consists of 14 residues. Trimming stripped 7 bases from V and 2 bases from J, with 14 bases between. Germline assignment: CDR1 MNHEY and CDR2 SVGEGT. CDR3 nucleotides: TGTGCCAGCACCTACTGGGCAGCAAACACTGAAGCTTTCTTT. Translation: CASTYWAANTEAFF.

A few counts support this clonotype. The chain employs TRBV19 and TRBJ1-1; D call uncertain. V lost 3 bases, J lost 5 bases, and 10 bases lay in between. The germline V gene has CDR1 LNHDA and CDR2 SQIVND (reference sequence). The CDR3 spans 13 residues. CDR3 nucleotide sequence: TGTGCCAGTAGTATCGCCAGAACGACTGAAGCTTTCTTT. It is translated as CASSIARTTEAFF.

V gene TRBV28 combines with J gene TRBJ2-1; 7 positions match TRBD1. Per germline, CDR1 MDHEN and CDR2 SYDVKM. The CDR3 is 15 residues long. The ends lost 6 bases at V and 7 bases at J; junction bases unmatched: 12. CDR3 coding DNA: TGTGCCAGCAGCCCCGACAGGGCGTACCTAAATGAGCAGTTCTTC. It codes for CASSPDRAYLNEQFF.

This clonotype was counted between two and nine times. The CDR3 ends on some other residue instead of the conserved phenylalanine or tryptophan, so this is likely a read error. The V call is TRBV24-1, the J call TRBJ2-7, with 7 nucleotides matching TRBD1. The V gene's germline CDR1 is KGHDR and CDR2 SFDVKD. CDR3 length: 14 residues. V lost 4 bases and J lost 4; bases outside the gene matches: 6. CDR3 bases: TGTGCCACCAGTGAATCCGGGACAGCTTACGAGCAGTACTAC. It is translated as CATSESGTAYEQYY.

This clonotype has a count of ten or more. The rearrangement joins TRBV28 to TRBJ2-1; a possible D gene is TRBD2 (5 bases). Germline V gives CDR1 MDHEN, CDR2 SYDVKM. V was clipped by 2 bases and J by 9 bases, with 8 bases between them. CDR3 size: 12 residues. The CDR3 is CASSLARVEQFF. In DNA, the CDR3 is TGTGCCAGCAGTTTAGCGAGGGTTGAGCAGTTCTTC.

V usage is TRBV7-6 and J usage is TRBJ2-7, with 8 positions matching TRBD2. This CDR3 is 14 amino acids long. Germline-derived CDR1 and CDR2 are SGHVS and FNYEAQ. Germline trimming cut 1 base from V and 3 bases from J; bases unmatched to any gene: 2. CDR3 nucleotides: TGTGCCAGCAGCTTAGAAGGGACTAGCTACGAGCAGTACTTC. Protein product: CASSLEGTSYEQYF.

This clonotype was observed a handful of times. J is TRBJ1-1 and V is TRBV7-3, with D unclear. V lost 1 base and J lost 3, with 15 bases in between. Germline V gene data show CDR1 as SGHTA and CDR2 as FQGTGA. The CDR3 runs 16 residues. DNA of the CDR3: TGTGCCAGCAGCTTAAATGTGGGATTTCGAGACACTGAAGCTTTCTTT. This encodes CASSLNVGFRDTEAFF. The full variable domain, in which reference TRBV7-3 and TRBJ1-1 provide the parts outside the CDR3, is GAGVSQTPSNKVTEKGKYVELRCDPISGHTALYWYRQSLGQGPEFLIYFQGTGAADDSGLPNDRFFAVRPEGSVSTLKIQRTERGDSAVYLCASSLNVGFRDTEAFFGQGTRLTVV.

The V gene is TRBV7-2, the J gene TRBJ2-5; D may be TRBD1 or TRBD2 (6 bases each). The CDR3 runs 16 residues. Germline CDR1 SGHTA, CDR2 FQGNSA. V lost 1 base, J lost 2 bases, and 14 bases lay in between. This CDR3 reads CASSLGGGPLQETQYF. The DNA for the CDR3 is TGTGCCAGCAGCTTAGGAGGGGGGCCCCTTCAAGAGACCCAGTACTTC.

This chain joins TRBV2 and TRBJ2-7; D perhaps matches TRBD1 (6 bases). Germline CDR1 reads SNHLY; CDR2 reads FYNNEI. CDR3 size: 14 residues. V lost 7 bases to trimming and J lost 6 bases, with 19 bases between them. DNA of the CDR3: TGTGCCAGCACCCTACCGGTGGGGGCGGCCGAGCAGTACTTC. This codes for CASTLPVGAAEQYF.

V usage is TRBV28 and J usage is TRBJ2-1; 10 bases line up with TRBD2. CDR3 length equals 20 residues. V gave up 6 bases and J gave up 5 bases; unmatched junction bases: 22. Germline loops: CDR1 MDHEN, CDR2 SYDVKM. The CDR3 region is CASSQPWDSGGRKGDNEQFF. The CDR3 bases are TGTGCCAGCAGCCAACCCTGGGATAGCGGGGGGAGAAAGGGGGACAATGAGCAGTTCTTC.